This T cell receptor beta chain derives from a study of T-cell memory formation after mild COVID-19. Study outcomes and limitations: Cross-reactive memory appears to have joined, as suggested by some responding clones showing up in pre-infection memory.

Using its own MiXCR run on the 5' RACE reads, TCRdb lists one record per CDR3 protein. The sample has fewer than 650,000 distinct CDR3 sequences; approximately 15% are singletons. The junction had 6 bases not matched to a gene; V was cut back by 3 bases and J by 7 bases. The CDR3 has 14 residues. CDR1 SGDLS and CDR2 YYNGEE come from the germline V gene. This clonotype was counted a few times. Its target is not known. The rearrangement uses TRBV9 and TRBJ2-7, with 11 bases that match TRBD2. Sequenced: PBMCs or a T cell subset sorted from them (not recorded which). This TCR came from an adult woman who had mild COVID-19 (a few samples of this study predate the infection). Cell type and time point are not known. CDR3 residues: CASSALSGREEQYF. The CDR3 DNA reads as TGTGCCAGCAGCGCCCTTAGCGGGAGGGAGGAGCAGTACTTC.